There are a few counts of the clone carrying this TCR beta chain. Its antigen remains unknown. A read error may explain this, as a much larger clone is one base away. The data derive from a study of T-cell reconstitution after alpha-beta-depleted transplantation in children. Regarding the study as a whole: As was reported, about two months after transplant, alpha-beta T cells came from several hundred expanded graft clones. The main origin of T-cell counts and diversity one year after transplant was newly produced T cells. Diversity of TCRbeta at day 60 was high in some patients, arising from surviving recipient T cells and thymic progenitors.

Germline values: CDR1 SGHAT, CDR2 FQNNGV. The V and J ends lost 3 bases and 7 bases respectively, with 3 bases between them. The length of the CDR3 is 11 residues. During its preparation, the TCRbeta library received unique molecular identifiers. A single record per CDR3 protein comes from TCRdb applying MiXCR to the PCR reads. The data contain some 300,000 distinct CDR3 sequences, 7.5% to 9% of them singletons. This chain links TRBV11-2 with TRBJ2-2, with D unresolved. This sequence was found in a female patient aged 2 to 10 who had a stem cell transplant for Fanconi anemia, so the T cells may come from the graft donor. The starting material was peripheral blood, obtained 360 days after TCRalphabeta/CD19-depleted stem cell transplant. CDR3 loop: CASSFLGELFF. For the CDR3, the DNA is TGTGCCAGCAGCTTTCTCGGGGAGCTGTTTTTT.